This TCR beta chain emerged from a study of T cell changes during pregnancy in multiple sclerosis. V lost 7 bases to trimming and J lost 1 base, with 13 bases between them. Germline V gene data show CDR1 as MNHNS and CDR2 as SASEGT. The CDR3 covers 14 residues. The protocol was immunoSEQ multiplex PCR, while the TCRdb copy is restricted to in-frame clones and leaves out a portion. Of around 36,000 clones in the sample, 85% to 95% are singletons; the top ten hold 1.2%. Sequences were derived from peripheral blood, sampled before pregnancy. This TCR derives from a female donor with multiple sclerosis, enrolled in a pregnancy study. V usage is TRBV6-1 and J usage is TRBJ2-5, with D possibly matching TRBD2 (5 bases). The CDR3 protein is CASIGRGAQETQYF. The CDR3 coding sequence is TGTGCCAGCATCGGACGGGGAGCCCAAGAGACCCAGTACTTC.